The present entry profiles one T cell receptor beta chain with its context. Its antigen remains unknown. Trimming took 6 bases from V and 2 from J, leaving 7 bases between them. The CDR3 covers 12 residues. Germline CDR1 reads MGHDK; CDR2 reads SYGVNS. The data were obtained in a study of Tregs in tolerant kidney transplant recipients. Thawed PBMCs were FACS-sorted into unstimulated CD4+CD25+CD127- regulatory T cells, CD4+CD25- non-regulatory cells, CD4 and CD8 cells. Whole-study findings and limits: Tregs expanded with activated donor B cells seemed most donor-specific. Findings come from small patient numbers and require larger validation. Nucleotide sequences could not be compared across some patients' samples due to primer changes.

TCRdb keeps only in-frame clones here, not all; method: immunoSEQ multiplex PCR. In the table there are roughly 99,000 clones, roughly 93% of which are singletons. This sample comprised CD4+ T cells from blood, obtained before the transplant. This TCR was sampled from a human donor who received a combined kidney and bone marrow transplant. The chain links TRBV25-1 to TRBJ1-2; tentative D call: TRBD1 (5 bases). This chain's CDR3 is CASRRDNYGYTF. The CDR3 nucleotides read TGTGCCAGCAGGCGGGACAACTATGGCTACACCTTC.